A single sample is the source of the 29 T cell receptor beta chains below, sequenced in a study of blood T cell repertoires in COVID-19. This table comes from immunoSEQ multiplex PCR, and its TCRdb copy is limited to in-frame clones, with some not included. This table has about 180,000 clones, just over 85% appearing once. Sequenced sample: peripheral blood. Receptors originate from a man in his forties or fifties with active or convalescent COVID-19.

This clone was counted a few times. This chain uses TRBV11-2 with TRBJ1-5, with 10 positions matching TRBD1. The CDR3 runs to 15 residues. The V segment lost 5 bases and the J segment 4 bases; nucleotides outside the gene matches: 5. CDR1 is SGHAT and CDR2 is FQNNGV in the germline V gene. CDR3 DNA sequence: TGTGCCAGCAGCCCGGGGACAGGGGCGAATCAGCCCCAGCATTTT. It is translated as CASSPGTGANQPQHF.

For the CDR3, the DNA is TGTGCTAGTGGTTTGGTAGGCCAGGAGGGCGAGCAGTACTTC. Encoded protein: CASGLVGQEGEQYF. The chain uses TRBV12-5 and TRBJ2-7; the D gene is possibly TRBD2 (6 bases). Germline CDR1 reads LGHNT; CDR2 reads FRNRAP. The V and J ends lost 0 bases and 6 bases respectively, with 12 bases between them. CDR3 length: 14 residues.

The chain links TRBV5-1 to TRBJ2-3; 10 nucleotides agree with TRBD1. V lost 4 bases, J lost 3 bases, and 8 bases stayed unmatched. The CDR3 length is 16 residues. Germline values: CDR1 SGHRS, CDR2 YFSETQ. CDR3 loop: CASSQLRQGATDTQYF. For the CDR3, the DNA is TGCGCCAGCAGCCAGCTACGACAGGGGGCGACAGATACGCAGTATTTT.

The chain links TRBV24-1 to TRBJ1-2, with 11 bases identical to TRBD1. The CDR3 has 16 amino acids. Germline trimming cut 1 base from V and 9 bases from J; bases unmatched to any gene: 9. Germline loops: CDR1 KGHDR, CDR2 SFDVKD. The CDR3 is CATSDLPGQGEGSYTF. The CDR3 nucleotides read TGTGCCACCAGTGATTTACCGGGACAGGGGGAGGGGAGCTACACCTTC.

This clone turned up a few times. J is TRBJ1-2 and V is TRBV11-2, with D perhaps matching TRBD1 (5 bases). V was cut by 1 base and J by 4 bases, with 10 bases left in between. CDR3 size: 14 residues. CDR1 is SGHAT and CDR2 is FQNNGV in the germline V gene. The CDR3 bases are TGTGCCAGCAGCTTAGGTGTGGGGCCCTATGGCTACACCTTC. It translates to CASSLGVGPYGYTF. Full variable domain (outside the CDR3, taken from reference TRBV11-2 and TRBJ1-2): EAGVAQSPRYKIIEKRQSVAFWCNPISGHATLYWYQQILGQGPKLLIQFQNNGVVDDSQLPKDRFSAERLKGVDSTLKIQPAKLEDSAVYLCASSLGVGPYGYTFGSGTRLTVV.

CDR3 DNA: TGTGCCAGCAGTCTGGGGACTGCCGCTAGCACAGATACGCAGTATTTT. Translating gives CASSLGTAASTDTQYF. V and J are TRBV28 and TRBJ2-3; D possibly corresponds to TRBD2 (6 bases). Between the trimmed V and J ends, which lost 5 bases and 0 bases, there was a span of 15 bases. CDR3 length: 16 amino acids. The germline gives CDR1 MDHEN, CDR2 SYDVKM.

This clone showed up just once. CDR3 in amino acids: CATHSGGSQGTYGYTF. In DNA form, the CDR3 reads TGTGCCACCCACTCAGGGGGGTCACAGGGCACCTATGGCTACACCTTC. V is TRBV2 and J is TRBJ1-2; TRBD1 matches at 7 bases. CDR3 length: 16 amino acids. CDR1 and CDR2 from the germline V gene are SNHLY and FYNNEI. V was pared by 10 bases and J by 4 bases, with 18 bases of the junction left unmatched.

The chain is built from TRBV30 and TRBJ1-1; TRBD1 agrees at 8 bases. Trimming cost V 2 bases and J 1 base; bases outside gene matches: 9. This CDR3 region has 16 residues. Germline-derived CDR1 and CDR2 are GTSNPN and SVGIG (reference sequence). The CDR3 DNA follows: TGTGCCTGGAGTCAGGGGGCTGGAGCAGGGAACACTGAAGCTTTCTTT. This codes for CAWSQGAGAGNTEAFF.

This clone was counted between two and nine times. The CDR3 region is CASARNYGYTF. The CDR3 DNA is TGTGCCAGCGCTCGGAACTATGGCTACACCTTC. The chain has TRBV12-3 or TRBV12-4 and TRBJ1-2, with D unresolved. Deletions cut 8 bases from V and 2 bases from J, with 6 bases between. CDR3 length: 11 amino acids.

The rearrangement links TRBV11-2 to TRBJ2-5, with 8 bases lining up with TRBD2. V lost 5 bases, J lost 5 bases, and 16 bases stayed unmatched. The CDR3 has 17 residues. Germline loops: CDR1 SGHAT, CDR2 FQNNGV. CDR3 region: CASSKTQGGGRFETQYF. Here the CDR3 DNA reads TGTGCCAGCAGCAAAACCCAAGGCGGGGGGCGATTCGAGACCCAGTACTTC. Full variable domain (outside the CDR3, taken from reference TRBV11-2 and TRBJ2-5): EAGVAQSPRYKIIEKRQSVAFWCNPISGHATLYWYQQILGQGPKLLIQFQNNGVVDDSQLPKDRFSAERLKGVDSTLKIQPAKLEDSAVYLCASSKTQGGGRFETQYFGPGTRLLVL.

V gene TRBV21-1 combines with J gene TRBJ1-2; the D call in the table, TRBD1, was not verified against the DNA. TRBV21-1 is a known pseudogene. The CDR3 contains 14 residues. The CDR3 reads CASSKDTGPDGYTF. CDR3 DNA: TGTGCCAGCAGCAAAGACACAGGTCCGGATGGCTACACCTTC.

This chain connects TRBV18 to TRBJ1-4; the D gene is possibly TRBD1 (6 bases). The CDR3 is made up of 14 amino acids. Per the germline V gene, CDR1 is KGHSH and CDR2 is LQKENI. V was clipped by 0 bases and J by 5 bases, with 7 bases between them. This chain's CDR3 is CASSPPGQNEKLFF. CDR3 bases: TGTGCCAGCTCACCACCGGGACAAAATGAAAAACTGTTTTTT.

The chain recombines TRBV5-6 with TRBJ1-2; 10 nucleotides match TRBD1. V shed 3 bases, J shed 8 bases, and the junction held 10 bases outside the gene matches. CDR3 length equals 15 residues. The germline gives CDR1 SGHDT, CDR2 YYEEEE. The CDR3 DNA reads TGTGCCAGCAGCTCCCCCGGGACAGGGGCCTCGGGCTACACCTTC. Its protein is CASSSPGTGASGYTF. Looking up the rest from reference TRBV5-6 and TRBJ1-2 gives the full variable domain: DAGVTQSPTHLIKTRGQQVTLRCSPKSGHDTVSWYQQALGQGPQFIFQYYEEEERQRGNFPDRFSGHQFPNYSSELNVNALLLGDSALYLCASSSPGTGASGYTFGSGTRLTVV.

The chain uses TRBV4-1 and TRBJ2-1, with 10 nucleotides matching TRBD2. Germline trimming cut 1 base from V and 6 bases from J; bases unmatched to any gene: 9. CDR1 and CDR2 (germline): MGHRA, YSYEKL. This CDR3 has 17 residues. In DNA form, the CDR3 reads TGCGCCAGCAGCCAAGTGGCGCTAGCGGGAGTGAGCAATGAGCAGTTCTTC. Translation gives CASSQVALAGVSNEQFF.

The rearrangement joins TRBV7-9 to TRBJ1-2; tentative D call: TRBD1 (6 bases). This CDR3 spans 16 amino acids. V was clipped by 6 bases and J by 5 bases, with 22 bases between them. Germline CDR1 SEHNR, CDR2 FQNEAQ (reference sequence). The CDR3 nucleotides read TGTGCCAGCAGTAGAGCAGCGTCAGGGGAGTCTTATGGCTACACCTTC. It translates to CASSRAASGESYGYTF.

This sequence joins TRBV4-1 and TRBJ2-1; 7 nucleotides line up with TRBD2. From germline, CDR1 is MGHRA and CDR2 YSYEKL. The CDR3 loop spans 15 amino acids. The V gene end was trimmed by 1 base and the J gene end by 7 bases; junction bases not matched to a gene: 7. The CDR3 reads CASSQGAGVRNEQFF. The CDR3 bases are TGCGCCAGCAGCCAAGGGGCGGGGGTGAGGAATGAGCAGTTCTTC.

The gene calls are TRBV21-1 and TRBJ2-2; no DNA check was done on the table's D call, TRBD2. TRBV21-1 is reported as a pseudogene. CDR3 length: 16 residues. The CDR3, as DNA: TGTGCCAGCAGTCAAGTGACTAGCCGGGGAACCGGGGAGCTGTTTTTT. This sequence encodes CASSQVTSRGTGELFF.

CDR3 sequence reads: CPQRGGDTYNSPLHF. The CDR3 nucleotides read TGTCCACAGAGGGGGGGGGACACCTATAATTCACCCCTCCACTTT. The V and J genes are TRBV30 and TRBJ1-6, with TRBD1 as a possible D gene (6 bases). Germline lookup yields CDR1 GTSNPN and CDR2 SVGIG (reference sequence). The CDR3 runs to 15 residues.

V and J are TRBV7-6 and TRBJ2-7; 10 bases agree with TRBD1. Trimming cost V 5 bases and J 5 bases; bases outside gene matches: 9. The CDR3 contains 15 residues. Germline V lookup: CDR1 SGHVS, CDR2 FNYEAQ. Here the CDR3 reads CASSLPGQGQNEQYF. CDR3 DNA sequence: TGTGCCAGCAGCCTACCGGGACAGGGGCAGAACGAGCAGTACTTC. The whole variable domain, remainder taken from reference TRBV7-6 and TRBJ2-7, is GAGVSQSPRYKVTKRGQDVALRCDPISGHVSLYWYRQALGQGPEFLTYFNYEAQQDKSGLPNDRFSAERPEGSISTLTIQRTEQRDSAMYRCASSLPGQGQNEQYFGPGTRLTVT.

V usage is TRBV18 and J usage is TRBJ1-5; 7 nucleotides align to TRBD1. From germline, CDR1 is KGHSH and CDR2 LQKENI. Losses at the gene ends were 4 bases for V and 0 bases for J; bases not matched to a gene: 6. This CDR3 is built from 16 residues. CDR3 residues: CASSQSTGNSNQPQHF. CDR3 DNA: TGTGCCAGCTCACAGTCGACAGGGAATAGCAATCAGCCCCAGCATTTT.

Written as DNA, the CDR3 is TGTGCCAGCAGCTTAGCGCTGGCGGGGGGGCGAGGAGATACGCAGTATTTT. It encodes CASSLALAGGRGDTQYF. V usage is TRBV7-2 and J usage is TRBJ2-3; 9 bases are a match to TRBD2. Germline CDR1 and CDR2: SGHTA and FQGNSA. The CDR3 length is 17 residues. With V trimmed by 0 bases and J by 5 bases, 9 bases remained unmatched.

The V gene is TRBV24-1, the J gene TRBJ1-4; weak D call: TRBD1 (5 bases). CDR3 length: 13 residues. In germline, CDR1 is KGHDR, CDR2 SFDVKD. V was clipped by 2 bases and J by 11 bases, with 11 bases between them. The CDR3 loop reads CATSDSGFGKLFF. CDR3 sequence (DNA): TGTGCCACCAGTGATTCAGGGTTCGGGAAACTGTTTTTT.

This chain links TRBV2 with TRBJ2-4; D is perhaps TRBD1 (6 bases). The CDR3 covers 14 residues. Per the germline V gene, CDR1 is SNHLY and CDR2 is FYNNEI. V dropped 7 bases and J dropped 8 bases, with 18 bases sitting between them. CDR3 loop: CASKVVLSGDIQYF. In nucleotides, the CDR3 is TGTGCCAGCAAGGTAGTACTTTCAGGGGACATTCAGTACTTC.

The rearrangement joins TRBV28 to TRBJ2-3, with 14 positions matching TRBD2. The V gene end was trimmed by 4 bases and the J gene end by 3 bases; junction bases not matched to a gene: 3. Germline-derived CDR1 and CDR2 are MDHEN and SYDVKM. The CDR3 covers 16 residues. CDR3: CASSSGTSGSTDTQYF. For the CDR3, the DNA is TGTGCCAGCAGTTCCGGGACTAGCGGGAGTACAGATACGCAGTATTTT. The variable domain in full, completed from reference TRBV28 and TRBJ2-3, reads DVKVTQSSRYLVKRTGEKVFLECVQDMDHENMFWYRQDPGLGLRLIYFSYDVKMKEKGDIPEGYSVSREKKERFSLILESASTNQTSMYLCASSSGTSGSTDTQYFGPGTRLTVL.

The chain has TRBV6-1 and TRBJ1-2; no clear D. Germline V lookup: CDR1 MNHNS, CDR2 SASEGT. Trimming took off 2 bases at V and 7 bases at J, with 11 bases between the two ends. This CDR3 spans 13 amino acids. The DNA for the CDR3 is TGTGCCAGCAGTGAACTTGACATTACTGGCTACACCTTC. It specifies CASSELDITGYTF.

This sequence joins TRBV30 and TRBJ2-2; 8 bases are a match to TRBD1. The germline V gene encodes CDR1 GTSNPN and CDR2 SVGIG (reference sequence). This CDR3 has 14 amino acids. The J segment lost 7 bases and the V segment lost 0 bases, leaving 4 bases of the junction unmatched. CDR3 protein: CAWSVRQGNGELFF. CDR3 nucleotide sequence: TGTGCCTGGAGTGTAAGACAGGGGAACGGGGAGCTGTTTTTT.

The chain links TRBV5-1 to TRBJ2-1, with TRBD2 matching 9 bases. This CDR3 comprises 15 residues. CDR1 and CDR2 from the germline V gene are SGHRS and YFSETQ. V was pared by 1 base and J by 7 bases, with 6 bases of the junction left unmatched. The CDR3 is CASSLSGGRGNEQFF. In DNA, the CDR3 is TGCGCCAGCAGCTTGAGCGGGGGGCGAGGAAATGAGCAGTTCTTC. The full variable domain, rest sourced from reference TRBV5-1 and TRBJ2-1, is KAGVTQTPRYLIKTRGQQVTLSCSPISGHRSVSWYQQTPGQGLQFLFEYFSETQRNKGNFPGRFSGRQFSNSRSEMNVSTLELGDSALYLCASSLSGGRGNEQFFGPGTRLTVL.

J is TRBJ2-7 and V is TRBV18; D gene ambiguous. Germline lookup yields CDR1 KGHSH and CDR2 LQKENI. Trimming left V 0 bases short and J 2 bases short, with 8 bases between. The CDR3 contains 14 residues. The DNA of the CDR3 is TGTGCCAGCTCACCACCTTACAGTACCTACGAGCAGTACTTC. Residues: CASSPPYSTYEQYF.

The J gene is TRBJ2-7, the V gene TRBV4-1; TRBD2 agrees at 7 bases. CDR1 MGHRA and CDR2 YSYEKL come from the germline V gene. The CDR3 consists of 16 residues. Unmatched junction bases numbered 11, after V lost 1 base and J lost 5 bases. The CDR3 protein is CASSQAGREGINEQYF. CDR3 in DNA: TGCGCCAGCAGCCAAGCCGGCAGGGAGGGAATCAACGAGCAGTACTTC.